Presented here are 20 T cell receptor beta chains from one specimen sequenced in a study of cytomegalovirus exposure and HLA in healthy donors. This table comes from immunoSEQ multiplex PCR, and its TCRdb copy is limited to in-frame clones, with some not included. The table lists 90,000 to 110,000 clones, around nine tenths of them singletons. Sequencing input: PBMCs. The receptor set was obtained from a woman in her late teens or twenties in good health and CMV-seronegative.

This chain connects TRBV28 to TRBJ2-5, with 10 bases fitting TRBD2. CDR3 length: 17 amino acids. Germline V gene sequence: CDR1 MDHEN, CDR2 SYDVKM. V was clipped by 3 bases and J by 1 base; unmatched bases: 8. The DNA for the CDR3 is TGTGCCAGCAGTTTTGTATCTGGACTAGCGGCCCAAGAGACCCAGTACTTC. This sequence encodes CASSFVSGLAAQETQYF.

The rearrangement links TRBV10-3 to TRBJ2-2; D might be TRBD1 (6 bases). The V and J ends lost 3 bases and 3 bases respectively, with 8 bases between them. Looked up from germline, CDR1 is ENHRY and CDR2 is SYGVKD. This CDR3 comprises 14 residues. CDR3 amino acids: CAISEQGDTGELFF. Written as DNA, the CDR3 is TGTGCCATCAGTGAACAGGGTGACACCGGGGAGCTGTTTTTT.

The V call is TRBV5-1, the J call TRBJ2-3, with D unclear. The CDR3 loop spans 13 amino acids. V was trimmed by 6 bases and J by 4 bases, leaving 12 bases between them. Germline loops: CDR1 SGHRS, CDR2 YFSETQ. In DNA, the CDR3 is TGCGCCAGCACCTCGACATACGCAGATACGCAGTATTTT. It codes for CASTSTYADTQYF.

The CDR3 sequence: CASSPNQELWEKLFF. CDR3 DNA: TGCGCCAGCAGCCCGAATCAAGAGTTGTGGGAAAAACTGTTTTTT. This chain uses TRBV4-3 with TRBJ1-4; D is uncertain. V lost 4 bases, J lost 8 bases, and 17 bases lay in between. CDR3 length equals 15 residues. The germline CDR1 and CDR2 sequences are LGHNA and YSLEER.

V usage is TRBV13 and J usage is TRBJ1-1; possibly TRBD1 for D (5 bases). The V and J ends lost 0 bases and 1 base respectively, with 12 bases between them. The germline gives CDR1 PRHDT, CDR2 FYEKMQ (reference sequence). The length of the CDR3 is 16 residues. The DNA of the CDR3 is TGTGCCAGCAGCTTAGGCGGGGGGTGGGAGAACACTGAAGCTTTCTTT. Translation gives CASSLGGGWENTEAFF.

The rearrangement joins TRBV5-1 to TRBJ2-1; 11 nucleotides line up with TRBD1. The V gene's germline CDR1 is SGHRS and CDR2 YFSETQ. Unmatched junction bases numbered 3, after V lost 4 bases and J lost 3 bases. This CDR3 has 15 residues. As DNA, the CDR3 is TGCGCCAGCAGCATGGGACAGGGGGTCTACAATGAGCAGTTCTTC. This gives the protein CASSMGQGVYNEQFF.

The gene calls are TRBV11-2 and TRBJ1-1, with a weak D call TRBD1 (6 bases). V was cut by 6 bases and J by 1 base, with 6 bases left in between. This CDR3 has 12 residues. Germline V gene lookup returns CDR1 SGHAT and CDR2 FQNNGV. The CDR3 protein is CASRQGNTEAFF. DNA of the CDR3: TGTGCCAGCAGACAGGGGAACACTGAAGCTTTCTTT.

CDR3 protein: CASSYSHSSGNTIYF. DNA for the CDR3: TGTGCCAGCAGTTACTCCCACAGCTCTGGAAACACCATATATTTT. This rearrangement joins TRBV6-6 to TRBJ1-3; D remains unclear. CDR3 length: 15 residues. Germline lookup yields CDR1 MNHNY and CDR2 SVGAGI (reference sequence). Trimming cost V 0 bases and J 0 bases, with 6 bases left between them.

V is TRBV28 and J is TRBJ2-3, with a possible D match to TRBD1 (5 bases). The CDR3 totals 16 residues. Trimming cost V 8 bases and J 3 bases, with 21 bases left between them. Looked up from germline, CDR1 is MDHEN and CDR2 is SYDVKM. CDR3 nucleotides: TGTGCCAGCTGTAACTCAGGGTGGTCCAAGACAGATACGCAGTATTTT. Translation gives CASCNSGWSKTDTQYF.

The genes are TRBV30 and TRBJ2-7; possible D gene TRBD1, 5 bases. Germline CDR1 is GTSNPN and CDR2 is SVGIG (reference sequence). The CDR3 loop spans 12 amino acids. CDR3 DNA: TGTGCTGGTGACAGTGGGGCCTACGAGCAGTACTTC. It encodes CAGDSGAYEQYF.

The chain employs TRBV5-1 and TRBJ1-1; D is unresolved. Looked up from germline, CDR1 is SGHRS and CDR2 is YFSETQ. CDR3 length equals 13 residues. Trimming shortened V by 0 bases and J by 1 base, and 4 bases separated the two germline ends. The CDR3 is CASSLGENTEAFF. Here the CDR3 DNA reads TGCGCCAGCAGCTTGGGAGAGAACACTGAAGCTTTCTTT.

The chain employs TRBV9 and TRBJ2-3; 8 nucleotides match TRBD2. The CDR3 sequence is 16 residues long. CDR1 is SGDLS, CDR2 YYNGEE, per germline. V was clipped by 3 bases and J by 1 base; unmatched bases: 7. CDR3 DNA: TGTGCCAGCAGCGAGGGTGTGGGACTAGGCACAGATACGCAGTATTTT. Its translation is CASSEGVGLGTDTQYF.

The chain links TRBV19 to TRBJ1-5; 10 bases fit TRBD1. The length of the CDR3 is 15 residues. Trimming at V came to 2 bases and at J to 5 bases, leaving 3 bases not matched to a gene. The V gene's germline CDR1 is LNHDA and CDR2 SQIVND (reference sequence). The CDR3 sequence is CASSITGTGDQPQHF. The CDR3 nucleotides are TGTGCCAGTAGTATAACCGGGACAGGGGATCAGCCCCAGCATTTT.

This rearrangement joins TRBV13 to TRBJ1-4; tentatively, D is TRBD1 (5 bases). The CDR3 spans 15 residues. The V gene lost 3 bases and the J gene lost 4 bases, with 12 bases spanning the gap. Germline V gene sequence: CDR1 PRHDT, CDR2 FYEKMQ (reference sequence). The CDR3 DNA reads as TGTGCCAGCAGCTTGGGAACAGGCCTTAATGAAAAACTGTTTTTT. This codes for CASSLGTGLNEKLFF.

This chain links TRBV19 with TRBJ2-7; TRBD2 matches at 11 bases. This CDR3 region has 14 residues. Germline loops: CDR1 LNHDA, CDR2 SQIVND (reference sequence). The V gene end was trimmed by 5 bases and the J gene end by 5 bases; junction bases not matched to a gene: 5. The CDR3 protein is CASSFSGRAHEQYF. For the CDR3, the DNA is TGTGCCAGTAGTTTTAGCGGGAGGGCCCACGAGCAGTACTTC.

The rearrangement links TRBV28 to TRBJ2-5, with 9 bases lining up with TRBD1. The CDR3 has 15 amino acids. V was clipped by 6 bases and J by 5 bases; unmatched bases: 10. CDR1 is MDHEN and CDR2 is SYDVKM in the germline V gene. CDR3 amino acids: CASRGGQGGVETQYF. In nucleotides, the CDR3 is TGTGCCAGCAGGGGGGGACAGGGAGGGGTTGAGACCCAGTACTTC.

This clone was detected once. The chain is built from TRBV6-6 and TRBJ2-2; D is uncertain. The V gene's germline CDR1 is MNHNY and CDR2 SVGAGI (reference sequence). The V end was cut by 1 base, the J end by 7 bases, with 13 bases between. This CDR3 has 15 amino acids. Written as DNA, the CDR3 is TGTGCCAGCAGTTACTTTTCCGGTTGGAGCGGGGAGCTGTTTTTT. Translated, it gives CASSYFSGWSGELFF.

This rearrangement joins TRBV7-9 to TRBJ2-7; the D gene is possibly TRBD1 (5 bases). Per germline, CDR1 SEHNR and CDR2 FQNEAQ (reference sequence). The CDR3 consists of 15 residues. Trimming removed 1 base at V and 4 bases at J, with 14 bases between. The CDR3 region has the DNA TGTGCCAGCAGCTTAGGGGGTAGGGGTGGATACGAGCAGTACTTC. Protein sequence: CASSLGGRGGYEQYF.

The V gene is TRBV5-4, the J gene TRBJ2-3; the D gene is possibly TRBD1 (5 bases). This CDR3 region has 13 residues. V lost 9 bases, J lost 0 bases, and 11 bases lay in between. CDR1 is SGHNT and CDR2 is YYREEE in the germline V gene (reference sequence). The CDR3 reads CATMTVSTDTQYF. CDR3 coding DNA: TGTGCCACCATGACAGTGAGCACAGATACGCAGTATTTT. Combining the CDR3 with reference TRBV5-4 and TRBJ2-3 gives the whole variable domain ETGVTQSPTHLIKTRGQQVTLRCSSQSGHNTVSWYQQALGQGPQFIFQYYREEENGRGNFPPRFSGLQFPNYSSELNVNALELDDSALYLCATMTVSTDTQYFGPGTRLTVL.

The chain recombines TRBV7-3 with TRBJ2-1, with D possibly TRBD1 on 6 matching bases. The CDR3 loop spans 16 amino acids. Trimming took off 4 bases at V and 8 bases at J, with 21 bases between the two ends. Germline V gene data show CDR1 as SGHTA and CDR2 as FQGTGA. The CDR3 protein is CASSSPGTRADYEQFF. CDR3 DNA: TGTGCCAGCAGCTCACCCGGGACAAGGGCGGATTATGAGCAGTTCTTC.